This T cell receptor beta chain was retrieved from a study of blood T cell repertoires in COVID-19 (dated by TCRdb to 2019 to 2021). About the full investigation: Collaborator samples came from the United States, Italy and Spain and covered acute and convalescent phases of COVID-19. Nearly every sample came with metadata listing a de-identified subject ID, COVID-19 status, age in years and sex. Where available, HLA class I and class II types were obtained from metadata supplied by the sample provider rather than from assay-based typing. Samples were obtained from the ongoing ImmuneRACE study (first 160 participants) and from over 1,000 subjects provided by 6 global collaborators. The repertoires were released in a freely available public database meant as a resource for research on the immune response to SARS-CoV-2. The prospective study material was composed of cDNA or gDNA derived from T cells, B-cell-depleted T cells, or PBMCs. The dataset comprised deeply sampled blood TCRbeta repertoires from subjects exposed to, actively infected with, or recovered from COVID-19. Overall study results and their limits: The quantity of clinical and demographic metadata differed by source and by participant and was supplied without curation.

Enrolling through a virtual design, the prospective study's participants ranged in age from roughly 18 to 89 years and lived across some 23 United States geographic areas. Cohort assignment in the prospective study relied on participant-reported clinical history from a screening survey and a study questionnaire. Exposed participants had been in contact with someone with a PCR-confirmed or clinician-diagnosed COVID-19 case within 2 weeks of study entry. In the prospective study, mobile phlebotomists collected whole blood, serum and a nasopharyngeal or oropharyngeal swab from each participant. Prospective study participants could optionally give additional blood draws and questionnaires over a roughly two-month period. Blood samples from the prospective study were shipped frozen or at room temperature prior to DNA extraction. TCRbeta CDR3 regions were amplified from genomic DNA using the immunoSEQ Assay, a bias-controlled multiplex PCR. Processing in the source paper ran as follows. The number of nucleated cells in each sample was estimated by amplification of reference gene primers within the assay. Sequence reads were collapsed and filtered to measure the absolute abundance of every unique TCRbeta CDR3 rearrangement. For each sample, productive Simpson clonality was calculated as the square root of Simpson's diversity index over productive rearrangements. This is the immuneACCESS table as TCRdb keeps it, with only in-frame sequences that have V and J called. A part of the clones is gone; compared with another copy, unresolved V genes explain less than half, and the rest is unexplained. V and J calls and clone size are given by that table; D and trimming were obtained from the DNA. In this sample the table shows about 150,000 clones, around 87% of which occur a single time. 3.5% to 4.5% of the sample lies in the top ten.

Details on this clone: Its target antigen remains unknown. No much larger clone exists at a distance of one base, and base qualities are not known.

V drops 2 bases and J drops 0 bases, leaving 7 bases in between. The germline V gene encodes CDR1 ENHRY and CDR2 SYGVKD. The CDR3 contains 14 residues, cysteine and phenylalanine counted. Only CDR3 DNA remains: 42 bases, in frame from the first base. Sequencing was performed on PBMCs or T cells enriched from blood (not recorded which). The sequence was collected from a woman in her 40s who had been exposed to COVID-19. The chain joins TRBV10-3 to TRBJ1-2; no D segment can be confidently identified. The DNA reads as follows: TGTGCCATCAGTGAGGGCACAACTAACTATGGCTACACCTTC. Translated, this is CAISEGTTNYGYTF.